What follows is one T cell receptor beta chain and its context. The antigen remains undetermined. This record belongs to a study of molecular identifiers for immune sequencing clone quantification. After removal of 5 bases from V and 0 bases from J, the junction contained 13 bases not matched to a gene. Germline-derived CDR1 and CDR2 are SGHVS and FQNEAQ. The CDR3 runs 18 residues. TCRdb analysed the PCR reads with MiXCR anew, one entry per CDR3 protein. The repertoire consists of about 65,000 distinct CDR3 sequences, with 15% to 20% occurring once and the leading ten covering 1.5% to 1.8%. Study results and caveats: Spiked Jurkat TCR RNA from one cell was reportedly detectable among around 960,000 naive cells.

Sorted naive CD8 T cells were those defined as CD8+CD4-CCR7+CD45RA+. The specimen was naive CD8+ T cells from blood, with Jurkat cell RNA spiked in. Subset defined: FACS-sorted CD8+CD4-CCR7+CD45RA+ naive T cells. V usage is TRBV7-8 and J usage is TRBJ2-3; 8 bases agree with TRBD2. The TCR originated in a human donor in good health. Some libraries in this study had Jurkat cell RNA spiked in. CDR3 sequence reads: CASSLRTGGPSSTDTQYF. As DNA, the CDR3 is TGTGCCAGCAGCCTACGGACGGGAGGGCCATCTAGCACAGATACGCAGTATTTT.